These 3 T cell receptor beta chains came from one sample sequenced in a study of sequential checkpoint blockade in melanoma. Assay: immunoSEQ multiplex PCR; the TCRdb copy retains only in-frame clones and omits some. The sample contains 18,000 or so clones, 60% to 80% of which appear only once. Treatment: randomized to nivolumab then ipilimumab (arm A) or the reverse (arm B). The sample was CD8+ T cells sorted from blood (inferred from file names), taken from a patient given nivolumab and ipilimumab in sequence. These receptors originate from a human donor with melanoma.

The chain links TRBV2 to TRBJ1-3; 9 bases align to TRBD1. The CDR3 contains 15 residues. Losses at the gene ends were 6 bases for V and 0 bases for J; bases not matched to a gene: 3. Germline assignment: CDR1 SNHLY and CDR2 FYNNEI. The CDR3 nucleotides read TGTGCCAGCAGGAACAGGGGGCACTCTGGAAACACCATATATTTT. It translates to CASRNRGHSGNTIYF.

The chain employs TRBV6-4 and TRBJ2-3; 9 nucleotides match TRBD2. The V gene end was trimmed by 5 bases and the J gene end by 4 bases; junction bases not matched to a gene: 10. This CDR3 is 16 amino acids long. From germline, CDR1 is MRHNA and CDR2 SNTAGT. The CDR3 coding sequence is TGTGCCAGCAGTTTAAGTCAGGCGGGGGGGCCAGATACGCAGTATTTT. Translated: CASSLSQAGGPDTQYF.

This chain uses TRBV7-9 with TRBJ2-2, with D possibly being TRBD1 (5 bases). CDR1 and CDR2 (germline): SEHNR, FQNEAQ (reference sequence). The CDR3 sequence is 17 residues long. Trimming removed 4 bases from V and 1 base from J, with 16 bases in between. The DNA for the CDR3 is TGTGCCAGCAGCTCCAACAGTGGGGCAGAGAACACCGGGGAGCTGTTTTTT. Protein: CASSSNSGAENTGELFF.